Following are 15 T cell receptor beta chains from one sample sequenced in a study of cytomegalovirus exposure and HLA in healthy donors. The repertoire was sequenced with immunoSEQ multiplex PCR; TCRdb's copy has only in-frame clones and lacks some. The sample includes under 400,000 clones, nearly 90% of them seen just once. The specimen sequenced was PBMCs. These receptors all stem from a man aged 30 to 39 in good health and CMV-seronegative.

The chain combines TRBV27 with TRBJ2-1, with a weak D call TRBD2 (7 bases). Germline V gene sequence: CDR1 MNHEY, CDR2 SMNVEV (reference sequence). The CDR3 contains 13 residues. Trimming took off 7 bases at V and 10 bases at J, with 17 bases between the two ends. CDR3 protein: CASNGGQRREQFF. The CDR3 DNA reads TGTGCCAGCAACGGGGGGCAACGACGGGAGCAGTTCTTC.

The sample holds one count of this clone. The V and J genes are TRBV6-5 and TRBJ1-1, with 7 bases matching TRBD1. The junction had 7 bases not matched to a gene; V was cut back by 4 bases and J by 2 bases. Per the germline V gene, CDR1 is MNHEY and CDR2 is SVGAGI. The CDR3 is 15 amino acids. The CDR3 sequence: CASSSDRKLNTEAFF. CDR3 DNA sequence: TGTGCCAGCAGTTCGGACAGGAAACTAAACACTGAAGCTTTCTTT.

The chain couples TRBV6-1 to TRBJ2-7, with D perhaps matching TRBD2 (6 bases). CDR1 is MNHNS, CDR2 SASEGT, per germline. Trimming shortened V by 4 bases and J by 0 bases, and 16 bases separated the two germline ends. The CDR3 loop spans 16 amino acids. This CDR3 is CASSGGLARSSYEQYF. CDR3 nucleotide sequence: TGTGCCAGCAGTGGTGGCCTAGCGCGTAGCTCCTACGAGCAGTACTTC.

The rearrangement links TRBV7-9 to TRBJ1-6, with TRBD1 matching 7 bases. CDR3 length equals 16 residues. V shed 5 bases, J shed 3 bases, and the junction held 7 bases outside the gene matches. Germline V lookup: CDR1 SEHNR, CDR2 FQNEAQ (reference sequence). CDR3 protein: CASSVTGTNYNSPLHF. CDR3 DNA: TGTGCCAGCAGCGTGACAGGGACGAACTATAATTCACCCCTCCACTTT.

This chain uses TRBV4-1 with TRBJ1-3, with 8 bases lining up with TRBD1. J was trimmed by 4 bases and V by 0 bases; bases with no gene match: 14. Germline V lookup: CDR1 MGHRA, CDR2 YSYEKL. There are 19 residues in the CDR3. This CDR3 reads CASSQDQDRAQLSGNTIYF. The CDR3 nucleotides read TGCGCCAGCAGCCAAGATCAGGACAGGGCCCAATTGAGCGGAAACACCATATATTTT.

This chain uses TRBV7-9 with TRBJ2-7; D is ambiguous. The germline V gene has CDR1 SEHNR and CDR2 FQNEAQ (reference sequence). The V end was cut by 5 bases, the J end by 4 bases, with 6 bases between. This CDR3 is built from 11 residues. The CDR3 bases are TGTGCCAGCAGCGGGCAGTACGAGCAGTACTTC. Amino acids: CASSGQYEQYF.

The chain combines TRBV6-4 with TRBJ1-2; TRBD1 is a possible D gene (5 bases). The CDR3 covers 15 residues. Trimming left V 4 bases short and J 5 bases short, with 17 bases between. The germline V gene has CDR1 MRHNA and CDR2 SNTAGT. CDR3 in amino acids: CASSADAGVGYGYTF. The CDR3 DNA sequence: TGTGCCAGCAGTGCTGATGCGGGGGTTGGGTATGGCTACACCTTC.

This chain links TRBV2 with TRBJ2-1; 11 bases fit TRBD2. Germline-derived CDR1 and CDR2 are SNHLY and FYNNEI. V lost 6 bases and J lost 7; bases outside the gene matches: 5. CDR3 length equals 14 residues. The CDR3 loop reads CASSRLAGWNEQFF. The DNA for the CDR3 is TGTGCCAGCAGCAGACTAGCGGGATGGAATGAGCAGTTCTTC.

The rearrangement uses TRBV6-1 and TRBJ2-6; 10 bases are shared with TRBD1. The CDR3 contains 19 residues. Per germline, CDR1 MNHNS and CDR2 SASEGT. The J segment lost 0 bases and the V segment lost 2 bases, leaving 7 bases of the junction unmatched. CDR3 in amino acids: CASSELGTGDYSGANVLTF. CDR3 nucleotide sequence: TGTGCCAGCAGTGAATTAGGGACAGGGGACTACTCTGGGGCCAACGTCCTGACTTTC.

The chain uses TRBV7-8 and TRBJ1-1, with D perhaps matching TRBD1 (6 bases). The V gene's germline CDR1 is SGHVS and CDR2 FQNEAQ. The CDR3 runs 16 residues. With 0 bases removed from V and 7 bases from J, the gap between germline ends came to 18 bases. The CDR3 sequence: CASSLARAGGAIEAFF. The DNA for the CDR3 is TGTGCCAGCAGCTTAGCCCGCGCGGGGGGGGCGATTGAAGCTTTCTTT.

The count of this clone is one. This chain uses TRBV5-4 with TRBJ2-5; the match to TRBD1 covers 7 bases. Germline V CDR1 and CDR2: SGHNT, YYREEE (reference sequence). Trimming cost V 8 bases and J 5 bases; bases outside gene matches: 12. This CDR3 has 14 amino acids. This chain's CDR3 is CASGVEGALETQYF. Written as DNA, the CDR3 is TGTGCCAGTGGTGTTGAGGGGGCTCTCGAGACCCAGTACTTC. The full variable domain, in which reference TRBV5-4 and TRBJ2-5 provide the parts outside the CDR3, is ETGVTQSPTHLIKTRGQQVTLRCSSQSGHNTVSWYQQALGQGPQFIFQYYREEENGRGNFPPRFSGLQFPNYSSELNVNALELDDSALYLCASGVEGALETQYFGPGTRLLVL.

CDR3 sequence (DNA): TGCGCCAGCGGGACAGGATACGAGCAGTACTTC. Protein: CASGTGYEQYF. The V call is TRBV10-2, the J call TRBJ2-7; 8 positions agree with TRBD1. Germline CDR1 and CDR2: WSHSY and SAAADI. The ends lost 8 bases at V and 4 bases at J; junction bases unmatched: 1. This CDR3 has 11 residues.

The chain joins TRBV6-1 to TRBJ1-6; D is possibly TRBD1 (6 bases). With 6 bases removed from V and 6 bases from J, the gap between germline ends came to 15 bases. The CDR3 sequence is 15 residues long. Germline loops: CDR1 MNHNS, CDR2 SASEGT. CDR3 sequence reads: CASREVQGTNSPLHF. The CDR3, as DNA: TGTGCCAGCAGGGAGGTACAGGGTACTAATTCACCCCTCCACTTT.

The V call is TRBV5-4, the J call TRBJ1-2, with 7 bases that match TRBD1. V gave up 3 bases and J gave up 0 bases; unmatched junction bases: 5. Germline lookup yields CDR1 SGHNT and CDR2 YYREEE (reference sequence). The CDR3 extends over 15 amino acids. DNA of the CDR3: TGTGCCAGCAGCTCAGAACAGGGGTCTAACTATGGCTACACCTTC. Translating gives CASSSEQGSNYGYTF.

As regards this clone: Distinct nucleotide sequences in the sample also encode this CDR3. The chain combines TRBV27 with TRBJ2-7; TRBD1 might be the D (5 bases). Germline assignment: CDR1 MNHEY and CDR2 SMNVEV (reference sequence). Trimming pared 3 bases from V and 3 bases from J, leaving 9 bases between. The CDR3 runs to 13 residues. The DNA for the CDR3 is TGTGCCAGCAGTTTTGGGCAGGGCTACGAGCAGTACTTC. Translated, it gives CASSFGQGYEQYF.